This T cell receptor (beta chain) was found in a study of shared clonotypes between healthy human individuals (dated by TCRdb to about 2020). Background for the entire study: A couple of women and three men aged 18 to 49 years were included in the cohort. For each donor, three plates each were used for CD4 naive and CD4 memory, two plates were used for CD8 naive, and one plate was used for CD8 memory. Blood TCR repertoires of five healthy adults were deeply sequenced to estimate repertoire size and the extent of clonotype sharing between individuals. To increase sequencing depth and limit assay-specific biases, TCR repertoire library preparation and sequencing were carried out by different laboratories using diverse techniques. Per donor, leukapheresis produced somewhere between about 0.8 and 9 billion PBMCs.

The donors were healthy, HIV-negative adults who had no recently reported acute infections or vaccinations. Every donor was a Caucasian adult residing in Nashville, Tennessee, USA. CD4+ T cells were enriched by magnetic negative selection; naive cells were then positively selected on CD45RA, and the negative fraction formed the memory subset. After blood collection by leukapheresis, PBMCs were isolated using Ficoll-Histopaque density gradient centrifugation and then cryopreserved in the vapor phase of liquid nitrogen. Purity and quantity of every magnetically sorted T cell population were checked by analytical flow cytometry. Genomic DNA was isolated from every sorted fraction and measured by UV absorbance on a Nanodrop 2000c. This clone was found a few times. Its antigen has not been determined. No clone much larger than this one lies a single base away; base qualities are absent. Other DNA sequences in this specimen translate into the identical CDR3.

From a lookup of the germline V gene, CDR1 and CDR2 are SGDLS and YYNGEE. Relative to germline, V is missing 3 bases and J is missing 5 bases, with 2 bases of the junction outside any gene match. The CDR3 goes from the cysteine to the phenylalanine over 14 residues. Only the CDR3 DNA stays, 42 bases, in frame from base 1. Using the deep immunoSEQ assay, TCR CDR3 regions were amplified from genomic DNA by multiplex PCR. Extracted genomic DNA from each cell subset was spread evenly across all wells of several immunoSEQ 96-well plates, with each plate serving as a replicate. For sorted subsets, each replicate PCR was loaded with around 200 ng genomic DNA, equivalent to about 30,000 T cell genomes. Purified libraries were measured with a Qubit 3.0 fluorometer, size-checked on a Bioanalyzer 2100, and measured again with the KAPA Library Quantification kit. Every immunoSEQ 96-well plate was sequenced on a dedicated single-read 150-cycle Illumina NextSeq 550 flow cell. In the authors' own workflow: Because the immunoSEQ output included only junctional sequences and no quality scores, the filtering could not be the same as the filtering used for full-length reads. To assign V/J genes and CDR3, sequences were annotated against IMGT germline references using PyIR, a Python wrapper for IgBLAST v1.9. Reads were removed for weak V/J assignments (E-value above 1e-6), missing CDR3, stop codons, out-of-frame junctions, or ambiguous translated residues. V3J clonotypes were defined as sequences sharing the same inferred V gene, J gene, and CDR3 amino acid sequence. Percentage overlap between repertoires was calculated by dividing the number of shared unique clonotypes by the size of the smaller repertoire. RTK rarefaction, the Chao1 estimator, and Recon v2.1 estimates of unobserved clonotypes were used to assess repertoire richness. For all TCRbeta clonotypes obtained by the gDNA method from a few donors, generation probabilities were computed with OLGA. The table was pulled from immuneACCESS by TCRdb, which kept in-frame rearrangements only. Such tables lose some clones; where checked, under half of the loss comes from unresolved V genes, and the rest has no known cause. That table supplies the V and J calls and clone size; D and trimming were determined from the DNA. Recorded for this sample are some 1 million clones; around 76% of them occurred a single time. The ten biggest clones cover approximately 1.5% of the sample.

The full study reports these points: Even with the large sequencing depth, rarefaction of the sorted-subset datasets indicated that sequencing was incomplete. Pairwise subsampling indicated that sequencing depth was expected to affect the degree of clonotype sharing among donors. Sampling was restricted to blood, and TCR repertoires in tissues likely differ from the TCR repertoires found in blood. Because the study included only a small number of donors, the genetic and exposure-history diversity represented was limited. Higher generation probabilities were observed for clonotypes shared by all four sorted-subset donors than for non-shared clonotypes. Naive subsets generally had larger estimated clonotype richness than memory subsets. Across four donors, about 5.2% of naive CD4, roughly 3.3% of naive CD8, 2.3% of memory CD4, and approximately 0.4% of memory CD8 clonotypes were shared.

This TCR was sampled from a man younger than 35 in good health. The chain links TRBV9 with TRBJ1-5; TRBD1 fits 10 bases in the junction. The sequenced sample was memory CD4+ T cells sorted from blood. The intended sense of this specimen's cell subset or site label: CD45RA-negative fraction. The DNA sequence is TGTGCCAGCAGCGCTGGACAGGGGGATCAGCCCCAGCATTTT. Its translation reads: CASSAGQGDQPQHF.